This T cell receptor beta chain emerged from a study of cytomegalovirus exposure and HLA in healthy donors. Germline CDR1 MNHEY, CDR2 SMNVEV (reference sequence). The CDR3 is 16 amino acids. V shed 8 bases, J shed 3 bases, and the junction held 14 bases outside the gene matches. Both 60 Vbeta primers and 13 Jbeta primers went into the PCR. TCRdb keeps only in-frame clones here, not all; method: immunoSEQ multiplex PCR. The repertoire consists of about 160,000 clones, with more than 65% occurring once and the leading ten covering 5% to 7.5%. The chain has TRBV27 and TRBJ2-7, with 9 bases matching TRBD1. The clonotype comes from a man between 45 and 60 years old in good health and CMV-seropositive. Specimen: PBMCs. CDR3 amino acids: CASHTRGGTGSYEQYF. In DNA, the CDR3 is TGTGCCAGCCACACTAGGGGGGGGACAGGGAGCTACGAGCAGTACTTC.